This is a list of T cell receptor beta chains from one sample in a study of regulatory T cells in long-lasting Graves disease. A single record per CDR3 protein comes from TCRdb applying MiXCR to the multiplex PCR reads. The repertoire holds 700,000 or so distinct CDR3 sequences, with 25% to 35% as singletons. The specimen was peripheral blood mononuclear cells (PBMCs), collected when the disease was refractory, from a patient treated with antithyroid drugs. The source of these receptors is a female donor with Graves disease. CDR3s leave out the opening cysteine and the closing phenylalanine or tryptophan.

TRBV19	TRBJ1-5	ASSVDRVGNQPQH
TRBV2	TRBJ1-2	ASSGLDRDLYGYT
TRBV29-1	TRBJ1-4	SVGRGPMGEKLF
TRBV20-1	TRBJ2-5	SAMLVGQGFGETQY
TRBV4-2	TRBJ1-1	ASSQGQGVMNTEAF
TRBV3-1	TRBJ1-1	ASSPQVFSRGTEAF
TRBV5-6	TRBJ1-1	ASSSSGTGYSTEAF
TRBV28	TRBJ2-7	ASGRGLGEQY
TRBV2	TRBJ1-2	ATEGGGNYGYT
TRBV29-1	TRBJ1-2	SVVYGYT
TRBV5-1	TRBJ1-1	ASSLIGTGDLITEAF
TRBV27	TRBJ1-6	ASSLRLTGASSPLH
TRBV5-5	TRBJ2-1	APDREYNEQF
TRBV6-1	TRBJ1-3	ASTDPGHGNTIY
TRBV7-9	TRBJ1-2	ASSSSGGLPRNYGYT
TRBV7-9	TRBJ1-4	ASSQSWDHNEKLF
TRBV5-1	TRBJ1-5	ASSLQGDSNQPQH
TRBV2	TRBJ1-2	ASSQAPFYGYT
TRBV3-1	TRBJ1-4	ASSRPGQGNEKLF
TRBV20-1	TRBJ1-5	SASGGVVRNQPQH
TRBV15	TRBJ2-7	ATSQQGEDYEQY
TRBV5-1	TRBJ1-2	ASSLEGRASSGYT
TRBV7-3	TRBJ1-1	ASSPGTGGSLTEAF
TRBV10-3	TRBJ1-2	AISIQGEGYGYT
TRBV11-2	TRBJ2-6	ASIVGGAGANVLT
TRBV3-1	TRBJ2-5	ASSQDPGLGETQY
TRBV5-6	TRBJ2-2	ASSIGVNTGELF
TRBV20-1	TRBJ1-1	SAFPRDRTFPTEAF
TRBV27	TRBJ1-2	ASREVGYGYT
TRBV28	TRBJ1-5	ASRRDGQGPQH
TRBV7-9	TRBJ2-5	ASSSAGWYGETGGEETQY
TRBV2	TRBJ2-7	ASLGLEQY
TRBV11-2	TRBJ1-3	ASSFGNIAGNTIY
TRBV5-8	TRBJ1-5	ASSVHQPQH
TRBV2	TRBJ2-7	ASGRGRSEQY
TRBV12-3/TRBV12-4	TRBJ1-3	ASSLATGGSGNTIY
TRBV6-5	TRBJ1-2	ASSYYPGQVLNYGYT
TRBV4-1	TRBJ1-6	ASSQDREQGVRSPLH
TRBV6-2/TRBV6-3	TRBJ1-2	ASRRQTNYGYT
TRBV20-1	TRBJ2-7	SAERGLFRYEQY
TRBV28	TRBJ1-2	ASSFTPNYGYT
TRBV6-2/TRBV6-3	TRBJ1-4	ASSVGGASGEKLF
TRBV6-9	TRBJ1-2	ASSYLAGGSNYGYT